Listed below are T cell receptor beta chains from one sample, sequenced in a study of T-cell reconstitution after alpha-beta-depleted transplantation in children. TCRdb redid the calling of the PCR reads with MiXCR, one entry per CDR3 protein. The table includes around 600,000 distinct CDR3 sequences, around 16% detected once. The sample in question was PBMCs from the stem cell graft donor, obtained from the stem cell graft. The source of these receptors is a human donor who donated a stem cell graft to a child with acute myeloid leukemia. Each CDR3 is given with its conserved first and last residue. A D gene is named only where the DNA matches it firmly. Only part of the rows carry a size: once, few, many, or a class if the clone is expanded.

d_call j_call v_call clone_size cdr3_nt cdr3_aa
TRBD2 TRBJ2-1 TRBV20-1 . TGCAGTTTTCTGAGCGGGGGGTACAATGAGCAGTTCTTC CSFLSGGYNEQFF
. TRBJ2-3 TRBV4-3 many TGCGCCAGCAGCCAAGGAAGTCGACGGATCACAGATACGCAGTATTTT CASSQGSRRITDTQYF
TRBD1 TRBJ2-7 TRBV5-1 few TGCGCCAGCAGCTGGGACAGGGGTTTCTACGAGCAGTACTTC CASSWDRGFYEQYF
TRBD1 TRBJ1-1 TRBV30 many TGTGCCTGGAGTGGGGACAGGGGGCGATGGAGCACTGAAGCTTTCTTT CAWSGDRGRWSTEAFF
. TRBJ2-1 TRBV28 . TGTGCCAGCAGTTTTTTGCCAGGACTGTCAAATGAGCAGTTCTTC CASSFLPGLSNEQFF
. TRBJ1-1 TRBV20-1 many TGCAGTGCTCCCTGGGGGAGTTCCATGAACACTGAAGCTTTCTTT CSAPWGSSMNTEAFF
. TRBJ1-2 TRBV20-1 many TGCAGTGCTAGAGATAGACATACCGCTTTCAACTATGGCTACACCTTC CSARDRHTAFNYGYTF
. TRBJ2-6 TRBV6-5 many TGTGCCAGCCACGGGTCTGGGGCCAACGTCCTGACTTTC CASHGSGANVLTF
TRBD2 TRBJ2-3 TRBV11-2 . TGTGCCAGCAGCTTGCCTAGCGGGGTCACAGATACGCAGTATTTT CASSLPSGVTDTQYF
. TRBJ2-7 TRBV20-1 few TGCAGTGCTCGACCCAGGGGAAACGAGCAGTACTTC CSARPRGNEQYF
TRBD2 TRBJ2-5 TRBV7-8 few TGTGCCAGCAGCTCCGGGACTAGCGAGCAGACCCAGTACTTC CASSSGTSEQTQYF
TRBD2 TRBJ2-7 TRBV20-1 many TGCAGTGCTAGACCGGGACTAGCGGGTTACGAGCAGTACTTC CSARPGLAGYEQYF
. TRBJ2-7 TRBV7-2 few TGTGCCAGCAGCTTAGACAGGAGGAGCTCCTACGAGCAGTACTTC CASSLDRRSSYEQYF
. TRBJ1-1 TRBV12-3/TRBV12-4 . TGTGCCAGCAGCCCTTTCACGGACGGTGAAGCTTTCTTT CASSPFTDGEAFF
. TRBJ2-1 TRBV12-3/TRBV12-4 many TGTGCCAGCAGTTTGTCCAGGGGGGTATACAATGAGCAGTTCTTC CASSLSRGVYNEQFF
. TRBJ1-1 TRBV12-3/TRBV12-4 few TGTGCCAGCGGTGTGCGGGGTTTCACTGAAGCTTTCTTT CASGVRGFTEAFF
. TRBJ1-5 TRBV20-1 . TGCAGTGCTAGACCCCCGGGGACCACCCCCGAGGCGCCCCAGCATTTT CSARPPGTTPEAPQHF